This entry lists 21 T cell receptor beta chains sequenced from one sample in a study of cytomegalovirus exposure and HLA in healthy donors. PCR involved 60 Vbeta and 13 Jbeta primers. Measured with immunoSEQ multiplex PCR; TCRdb has only the in-frame clones, and not every one. The table records about 180,000 clones, roughly 80% of them present only once. Sequencing was done on a sample of PBMCs. Source of these receptors: a woman in her forties or fifties in good health and CMV-seropositive.

The chain carries TRBV6-1 and TRBJ1-4, with D tentatively TRBD1 (6 bases). The V and J ends lost 6 bases and 3 bases respectively, with 11 bases between them. The CDR3 contains 14 residues. Germline CDR1 is MNHNS and CDR2 is SASEGT. CDR3 coding DNA: TGTGCCAGCAGGAAGGGGGTGGCTAATGAAAAACTGTTTTTT. Its translation is CASRKGVANEKLFF.

The gene calls are TRBV5-3 and TRBJ1-4, with 12 bases matching TRBD1. TRBV5-3 is marked as an open reading frame, function uncertain. This CDR3 has 19 amino acids. V was pared by 7 bases and J by 2 bases, with 15 bases of the junction left unmatched. CDR3 DNA sequence: TGTGCCAGACGCCCGGGGACAGGGGGCTCCAAAGGGACTAATGAAAAACTGTTTTTT. Its translation is CARRPGTGGSKGTNEKLFF.

The chain recombines TRBV4-2 with TRBJ2-3; D is possibly TRBD2 (7 bases). Trimming took off 3 bases at V and 4 bases at J, with 20 bases between the two ends. Germline loops: CDR1 LGHNA, CDR2 YNFKEQ. The CDR3 covers 17 residues. Here the CDR3 DNA reads TGTGCCAGCAGCCAGAGTCCCGGGGGGACAAATGCAGATACGCAGTATTTT. As protein: CASSQSPGGTNADTQYF.

The rearrangement uses TRBV6-5 and TRBJ1-3; 7 positions agree with TRBD1. The CDR3 consists of 13 residues. V dropped 5 bases and J dropped 3; count of bases not matched to a gene: 1. The germline V gene encodes CDR1 MNHEY and CDR2 SVGAGI. In nucleotides, the CDR3 is TGTGCCAGCAGTCAGGGGGTTGGAAACACCATATATTTT. As protein: CASSQGVGNTIYF.

This clone was seen more than once but under ten times. The chain couples TRBV4-1 to TRBJ1-3, with TRBD1 matching over 7 bases. The CDR3 has 14 residues. Germline V CDR1 and CDR2: MGHRA, YSYEKL. The J segment lost 4 bases and the V segment lost 4 bases, leaving 4 bases of the junction unmatched. CDR3 DNA sequence: TGCGCCAGCAGCCCATCGGACAGGGGAAACACCATATATTTT. Residues: CASSPSDRGNTIYF.

This clone occurred a few times. The chain combines TRBV7-9 with TRBJ2-3, with D perhaps matching TRBD2 (6 bases). The V end was cut by 3 bases, the J end by 2 bases, with 21 bases between. The germline gives CDR1 SEHNR, CDR2 FQNEAQ (reference sequence). CDR3 length: 18 residues. DNA of the CDR3: TGTGCCAGCAGCTTGTTCCAGCGGGTGATTCGGGCCACAGATACGCAGTATTTT. Protein product: CASSLFQRVIRATDTQYF.

The chain is built from TRBV2 and TRBJ2-7; D ambiguous. CDR3 length: 12 residues. Trimming stripped 4 bases from V and 2 bases from J, with 6 bases between. Germline V lookup: CDR1 SNHLY, CDR2 FYNNEI. The CDR3 DNA is TGTGCCAGCAGTGCAGGTCCCTACGAGCAGTACTTC. Translation gives CASSAGPYEQYF.

V is TRBV5-6 and J is TRBJ2-7, with D maybe TRBD1 (6 bases). CDR3 length: 15 residues. The germline V and J ends were trimmed by 1 base and 5 bases, with 16 bases remaining between them. Germline V CDR1 and CDR2: SGHDT, YYEEEE. The CDR3 nucleotides are TGTGCCAGCAGCTTGCGTCTTACAGGGATCAACGAGCAGTACTTC. Translating it yields CASSLRLTGINEQYF.

The chain carries TRBV5-4 and TRBJ1-2; possibly TRBD1 for D (6 bases). This CDR3 spans 13 amino acids. The germline CDR1 and CDR2 sequences are SGHNT and YYREEE (reference sequence). Trimming left V 5 bases short and J 2 bases short, with 10 bases between. The CDR3 coding sequence is TGTGCCAGCAGACCGCAGGGGAACTATGGCTACACCTTC. This sequence encodes CASRPQGNYGYTF.

V is TRBV25-1 and J is TRBJ2-5, with D maybe TRBD1 (6 bases). Germline V gene lookup returns CDR1 MGHDK and CDR2 SYGVNS. There are 13 residues in the CDR3. The V gene lost 2 bases and the J gene lost 5 bases, with 9 bases spanning the gap. The DNA of the CDR3 is TGTGCCAGCAGTGAACACAGGGACGAGACCCAGTACTTC. This gives the protein CASSEHRDETQYF.

The chain has TRBV27 and TRBJ2-7, with 8 bases matching TRBD2. The CDR3 length is 15 residues. The V gene end was trimmed by 5 bases and the J gene end by 7 bases; junction bases not matched to a gene: 13. CDR1 MNHEY and CDR2 SMNVEV come from the germline V gene (reference sequence). The CDR3 bases are TGTGCCAGCAGTCTATACGGGGGGGGACTTGGGGAGCAGTACTTC. Residues: CASSLYGGGLGEQYF.

This clone showed up just once. This chain joins TRBV7-2 and TRBJ2-5; no reliable D call. Germline V gene data show CDR1 as SGHTA and CDR2 as FQGNSA. This CDR3 has 14 amino acids. V gave up 5 bases and J gave up 1 base, with 11 bases separating them. CDR3 nucleotides: TGTGCCAGCAGCCCAAGCCGGGTCCAAGAGACCCAGTACTTC. Its protein is CASSPSRVQETQYF.

The rearrangement uses TRBV2 and TRBJ2-1; D is perhaps TRBD1 (7 bases). The CDR3 covers 15 residues. The germline CDR1 and CDR2 sequences are SNHLY and FYNNEI. The V end lost 6 bases, the J end lost 3 bases, and 15 bases lay between the germline ends. The CDR3 region is CASRSGGYNYNEQFF. CDR3 nucleotides: TGTGCCAGCAGATCAGGGGGGTATAACTACAATGAGCAGTTCTTC.

This chain uses TRBV6-6 with TRBJ2-5; tentatively, D is TRBD1 (5 bases). The tail of the sequence fits TRBJ2-7 better, so the J call may be wrong. CDR1 is MNHNY, CDR2 SVGAGI, per germline (reference sequence). The CDR3 runs to 13 residues. This CDR3 is CASSTNQGYEQYF. CDR3 nucleotide sequence: TGTGCCAGCAGTACTAACCAGGGCTACGAGCAGTACTTC.

The J gene is TRBJ2-4, the V gene TRBV6-1; TRBD1 matches 9 bases. CDR1 and CDR2 from the germline V gene are MNHNS and SASEGT. The CDR3 extends over 18 amino acids. V was pared by 1 base and J by 1 base, with 8 bases of the junction left unmatched. The CDR3 DNA reads as TGTGCCAGCAGTGAAGGGCCCAACAGGGGGCAGGCCAAAAACATTCAGTACTTC. Residues: CASSEGPNRGQAKNIQYF.

The rearrangement uses TRBV10-3 and TRBJ1-4, with 7 bases lining up with TRBD1. The CDR3 is 16 residues long. V dropped 3 bases and J dropped 0; count of bases not matched to a gene: 4. The germline V gene has CDR1 ENHRY and CDR2 SYGVKD. CDR3 loop: CAISDPGQATNEKLFF. In DNA, the CDR3 is TGTGCCATCAGTGACCCTGGACAGGCAACTAATGAAAAACTGTTTTTT.

A single count supports this clone. This chain joins TRBV15 and TRBJ1-2, with no clear D. CDR1 and CDR2 (germline): LNHNV, YYDKDF (reference sequence). This CDR3 contains 13 residues. Between the trimmed V and J ends, which lost 1 base and 1 base, there was a span of 4 bases. The CDR3 bases are TGTGCCACCAGCAGAGGGCTTAACTATGGCTACACCTTC. It translates to CATSRGLNYGYTF. The full variable domain, completed using reference TRBV15 and TRBJ1-2, is DAMVIQNPRYQVTQFGKPVTLSCSQTLNHNVMYWYQQKSSQAPKLLFHYYDKDFNNEADTPDNFQSRRPNTSFCFLDIRSPGLGDTAMYLCATSRGLNYGYTFGSGTRLTVV.

In its sample, this clone was seen a few times. The chain has TRBV18 and TRBJ1-3; 9 bases are a match to TRBD1. Germline loops: CDR1 KGHSH, CDR2 LQKENI. Trimming took 4 bases from V and 0 from J; bases not matched to a gene: 16. This CDR3 comprises 20 residues. The CDR3 sequence: CASSLYTTAGQGSSGNTIYF. In DNA, the CDR3 is TGTGCCAGCTCACTTTACACTACGGCAGGACAGGGGAGCTCTGGAAACACCATATATTTT.

This clone was seen a single time. The V gene is TRBV19, the J gene TRBJ2-7; D remains ambiguous. The CDR3 totals 13 residues. The germline V gene encodes CDR1 LNHDA and CDR2 SQIVND (reference sequence). Trimming took off 6 bases at V and 4 bases at J, with 13 bases between the two ends. This CDR3 is CASSAAFGYEQYF. DNA for the CDR3: TGTGCCAGTAGCGCAGCCTTCGGGTACGAGCAGTACTTC.

This chain joins TRBV2 and TRBJ2-7; 11 bases map to TRBD1. V was pared by 6 bases and J by 4 bases, with 8 bases of the junction left unmatched. There are 15 residues in the CDR3. Germline lookup yields CDR1 SNHLY and CDR2 FYNNEI. The CDR3 sequence is CASRRTGGDLYEQYF. Here the CDR3 DNA reads TGTGCCAGCAGGCGGACAGGGGGCGACTTGTACGAGCAGTACTTC.

The V gene is TRBV21-1, the J gene TRBJ2-7; the table's TRBD1 call for D was not verified on the DNA. TRBV21-1 is a pseudogene. This CDR3 contains 15 residues. As DNA, the CDR3 is TGTGCCAGATCCTTTAGGCAGGGATTCTCCTACGAGCAGTACTTC. Translation gives CARSFRQGFSYEQYF.